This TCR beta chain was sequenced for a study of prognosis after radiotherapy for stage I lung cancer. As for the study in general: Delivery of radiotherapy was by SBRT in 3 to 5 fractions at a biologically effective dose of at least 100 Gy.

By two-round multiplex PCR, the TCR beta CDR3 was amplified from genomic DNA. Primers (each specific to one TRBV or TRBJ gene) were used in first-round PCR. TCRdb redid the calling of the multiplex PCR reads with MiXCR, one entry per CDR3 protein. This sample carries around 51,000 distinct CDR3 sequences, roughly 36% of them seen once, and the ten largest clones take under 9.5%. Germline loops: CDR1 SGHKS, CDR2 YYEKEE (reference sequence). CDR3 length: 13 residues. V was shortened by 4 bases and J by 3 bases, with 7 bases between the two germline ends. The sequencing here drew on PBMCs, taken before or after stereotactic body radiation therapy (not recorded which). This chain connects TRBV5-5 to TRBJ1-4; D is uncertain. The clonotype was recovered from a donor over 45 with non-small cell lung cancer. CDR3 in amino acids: CASSLTSNEKLFF. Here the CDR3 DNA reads TGTGCCAGCAGCCTAACATCTAATGAAAAACTGTTTTTT. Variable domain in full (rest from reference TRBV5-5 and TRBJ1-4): DAGVTQSPTHLIKTRGQQVTLRCSPISGHKSVSWYQQVLGQGPQFIFQYYEKEERGRGNFPDRFSARQFPNYSSELNVNALLLGDSALYLCASSLTSNEKLFFGSGTQLSVL.